Included here is one TCR beta chain sequence, with context. The CDR3 loop spans 13 amino acids. Germline CDR1 and CDR2: MDHEN and SYDVKM. Losses at the gene ends were 5 bases for V and 1 base for J; bases not matched to a gene: 2. In the source study's methods: Reference gene primers were amplified, and this amplification served to estimate nucleated cell counts. Profiled with immunoSEQ multiplex PCR; TCRdb holds only in-frame clones, not every one. The V and J calls and clone size were taken over from that table, and D and trimming were inferred from the DNA. In the table there are about 280,000 clones, 90% of which are singletons. This entry belongs to a study of blood T cell repertoires in COVID-19. Across the whole study: Acute-phase and convalescent COVID-19 samples originated in the United States, Italy and Spain.

The V and J genes are TRBV28 and TRBJ2-7; TRBD1 agrees at 7 bases. Sample: PBMCs or T cells enriched from blood (not recorded which). This clonotype originated in a woman aged 18 to 35 with acute COVID-19. The DNA for the CDR3 is TGTGCCAGCAGTGAGACAGGGTCCTACGAGCAGTACTTC. This encodes CASSETGSYEQYF.